A single sample is the source of the 10 T cell receptor beta chains below, sequenced in a study of cytomegalovirus exposure and HLA in healthy donors. The data were produced by immunoSEQ multiplex PCR, yet TCRdb's version contains in-frame clones alone and is incomplete. This sample has under 200,000 clones, with about 95% found just once. The sequenced sample consisted of PBMCs. Every receptor here comes from a woman in her late teens or twenties in good health and CMV-seronegative.

The rearrangement links TRBV4-2 to TRBJ2-2; 7 nucleotides agree with TRBD1. The CDR3 consists of 16 residues. V was pared by 4 bases and J by 1 base, with 6 bases of the junction left unmatched. Germline V gene data show CDR1 as LGHNA and CDR2 as YNFKEQ. CDR3 region: CASSPSRTGNTGELFF. The CDR3 DNA follows: TGTGCCAGCAGCCCCAGTAGGACAGGGAACACCGGGGAGCTGTTTTTT.

The CDR3 sequence: CASSSGHSDTGELFF. The CDR3 bases are TGCGCCAGCAGCTCTGGCCACAGTGACACCGGGGAGCTGTTTTTT. The chain carries TRBV4-1 and TRBJ2-2; D not certain. Trimming stripped 5 bases from V and 3 bases from J, with 13 bases between. CDR1 MGHRA and CDR2 YSYEKL come from the germline V gene. The CDR3 has 15 residues.

The rearrangement uses TRBV7-8 and TRBJ1-1; D possibly corresponds to TRBD1 (5 bases). With 5 bases removed from V and 5 bases from J, the gap between germline ends came to 12 bases. The CDR3 covers 13 residues. Germline V gene sequence: CDR1 SGHVS, CDR2 FQNEAQ. Here the CDR3 reads CASSLRVATEAFF. CDR3 DNA: TGTGCCAGCAGCCTCAGGGTTGCGACTGAAGCTTTCTTT.

This chain joins TRBV4-3 and TRBJ2-1; the match to TRBD1 covers 7 bases. The CDR3 extends over 17 amino acids. Unmatched junction bases numbered 10, after V lost 0 bases and J lost 5 bases. From germline, CDR1 is LGHNA and CDR2 YSLEER. CDR3 protein: CASSQDLKGAGDNEQFF. The CDR3 coding sequence is TGCGCCAGCAGCCAAGATTTGAAGGGGGCTGGAGACAATGAGCAGTTCTTC.

The J gene is TRBJ1-4, the V gene TRBV5-1; 7 bases match TRBD1. Per germline, CDR1 SGHRS and CDR2 YFSETQ. The CDR3 contains 16 residues. V shed 0 bases and J 3 bases; nucleotides not matched to a gene: 5. The CDR3, as DNA: TGCGCCAGCAGCTTGGCCCCGCAGGGGGCTAATGAAAAACTGTTTTTT. This translates into CASSLAPQGANEKLFF.

This chain links TRBV7-3 with TRBJ2-1, with D perhaps matching TRBD1 (7 bases). The V and J ends lost 0 bases and 10 bases respectively, with 16 bases between them. CDR1 is SGHTA, CDR2 FQGTGA, per germline. This CDR3 contains 15 residues. The DNA for the CDR3 is TGTGCCAGCAGCTTAACAACCCCGGCAGGGGGGGAGCAGTTCTTC. Encoded protein: CASSLTTPAGGEQFF.

This chain connects TRBV5-5 to TRBJ2-1; TRBD1 aligns across 8 bases. This CDR3 spans 14 amino acids. Losses at the gene ends were 4 bases for V and 6 bases for J; bases not matched to a gene: 6. From germline, CDR1 is SGHKS and CDR2 YYEKEE (reference sequence). This chain's CDR3 is CASSTTTGGNEQFF. In nucleotides, the CDR3 is TGTGCCAGCAGCACGACCACAGGGGGCAATGAGCAGTTCTTC.

The J gene is TRBJ1-2, the V gene TRBV5-1; 11 nucleotides match TRBD1. Per germline, CDR1 SGHRS and CDR2 YFSETQ. The J segment lost 4 bases and the V segment lost 4 bases, leaving 15 bases of the junction unmatched. The CDR3 contains 18 residues. CDR3 nucleotide sequence: TGCGCCAGCAGCATCCGACCGGGACAGGGGGTTTTAAGCTATGGCTACACCTTC. Translated: CASSIRPGQGVLSYGYTF. Supplemented by reference TRBV5-1 and TRBJ1-2, the full variable domain reads KAGVTQTPRYLIKTRGQQVTLSCSPISGHRSVSWYQQTPGQGLQFLFEYFSETQRNKGNFPGRFSGRQFSNSRSEMNVSTLELGDSALYLCASSIRPGQGVLSYGYTFGSGTRLTVV.

The V call is TRBV5-1, the J call TRBJ1-2; D perhaps matches TRBD1 (5 bases). The CDR3 length is 15 residues. Trimming took off 5 bases at V and 4 bases at J, with 18 bases between the two ends. The germline gives CDR1 SGHRS, CDR2 YFSETQ. The CDR3 nucleotides read TGCGCCAGCAGTGGTACAGGCACCCCGTCCTATGGCTACACCTTC. Its translation: CASSGTGTPSYGYTF.

The V gene is TRBV9, the J gene TRBJ2-5; D gene uncertain. Germline CDR1 SGDLS, CDR2 YYNGEE. The CDR3 extends over 13 amino acids. The ends were cut back, 0 bases at V and 1 base at J, with 4 bases in the middle. This chain's CDR3 is CASSVAGQETQYF. The CDR3 DNA is TGTGCCAGCAGCGTAGCAGGCCAAGAGACCCAGTACTTC.